This T cell receptor beta chain was sequenced in a study of blood T cell repertoires in COVID-19. Using immunoSEQ multiplex PCR, the repertoire was profiled, and TCRdb retains in-frame clones only, with some absent. The table records about 140,000 clones, 84% of them present only once. Trimming cost V 3 bases and J 0 bases, with 11 bases left between them. From germline, CDR1 is SNHLY and CDR2 FYNNEI. The CDR3 length is 15 residues. J is TRBJ1-2 and V is TRBV2; D not resolved. Sequenced sample: peripheral blood. This sequence originates from a young man with COVID-19, enrolled during active disease. For the CDR3, the DNA is TGTGCCAGCAGTGAGGGAGGGTTGGCTAACTATGGCTACACCTTC. Its protein is CASSEGGLANYGYTF.